Listed below are T cell receptor beta chains from one sample, sequenced in a study of blood T cell repertoires in COVID-19. Only in-frame clones appear in the TCRdb table, and some are missing; sequencing was by immunoSEQ multiplex PCR. The table records about 310,000 clones, approximately 90% of them present only once. What was sequenced was PBMCs or T cells enriched from blood (not recorded which). These receptor sequences come from a woman between 40 and 50 years old who had recovered from COVID-19. CDR3s include the opening cysteine and the closing phenylalanine or tryptophan.

TRBV2,TRBJ1-4,CASKQFNEKLFF
TRBV24-1,TRBJ1-5,CATSPGNNQPQHF
TRBV2,TRBJ1-1,CASSEIGEENTEAFF
TRBV20-1,TRBJ2-7,CSAPGGTEQYF
TRBV5-4,TRBJ2-5,CASSPQTGDQETQYF
TRBV5-1,TRBJ2-1,CASSTQGISYNEQFF
TRBV19,TRBJ1-5,CASTTRSGGPGNQPQHF
TRBV10-3,TRBJ2-1,CAISGESNEQFF
TRBV13,TRBJ1-5,CASSYGESGNQPQHF
TRBV19,TRBJ1-1,CASSIRGNTEAFF
TRBV11-2,TRBJ2-5,CASSSLRGSGGETQYF
TRBV28,TRBJ2-7,CASSFSLGTGVHEQYF
TRBV6-2/TRBV6-3,TRBJ2-7,CASSRLTSGRDEQYF
TRBV4-3,TRBJ1-1,CASSRTGGSSVAFF
TRBV30,TRBJ1-1,CAWRKSGGTEAFF
TRBV7-3,TRBJ2-1,CASSLNLGGATFGEQFF
TRBV7-9,TRBJ1-5,CASSPGTGSQPQHF
TRBV29-1,TRBJ1-1,CSVDGTPMNTEAFF
TRBV7-2,TRBJ2-3,CASSLEAGGIGTDTQYF
TRBV10-3,TRBJ2-5,CAISAGGEGETQYF
TRBV3-1/TRBV3-2,TRBJ2-1,CASSQTESSYNEQFF
TRBV7-2,TRBJ2-5,CASSFLPGDQETQYF
TRBV19,TRBJ2-7,CASSRTSGDYEQYF
TRBV20-1,TRBJ1-1,CSASDQQGYTEAFF
TRBV11-2,TRBJ2-7,CASSFTRGPGGLYEQYF
TRBV24-1,TRBJ2-2,CATRQGTNTGELFF
TRBV9,TRBJ2-7,CASSPWREGYEQYF
TRBV18,TRBJ1-6,CASSPLTAVGDFSPLHF
TRBV28,TRBJ1-5,CASSGGNQPQHF
TRBV11-3,TRBJ2-7,CASSLLESEQYF
TRBV6-5,TRBJ2-2,CASRPPGRGTGELFF
TRBV7-3,TRBJ1-1,CASSSQVGGEAFF
TRBV10-2,TRBJ2-2,CASTGQYTGELFF
TRBV19,TRBJ1-2,CASSIGARGEGYGYTF
TRBV18,TRBJ1-1,CASSPEWEANTEAFF
TRBV7-2,TRBJ2-3,CASSLAWGTLGGF
TRBV9,TRBJ2-2,CASSRAASGSSGELFF
TRBV7-6,TRBJ2-3,CASSLVRGAGTDTQYF
TRBV2,TRBJ2-7,CASKLNRGFVEQYF
TRBV11-2,TRBJ2-3,CASSSQGKGTDTQYF
TRBV6-6,TRBJ1-6,CASNRQGNTYNSPLHF
TRBV18,TRBJ1-1,CASSPGGKDTEAFF
TRBV7-2,TRBJ2-1,CASSRKGAGNEQFF
TRBV7-3,TRBJ2-6,CASSTLRGTGANVLTF
TRBV3-1/TRBV3-2,TRBJ2-1,CASSQGTGGPDNEQFF
TRBV11-2,TRBJ2-1,CASSLPGRGDNEQFF
TRBV6-2/TRBV6-3,TRBJ2-5,CASSYRTSGRSQETQYF
TRBV11-3,TRBJ2-2,CASSLEGRGAPNTGELFF
TRBV13,TRBJ1-1,CASSRNRGRSEAFF
TRBV7-3,TRBJ2-1,CASSPRGTSYNEQFF
TRBV9,TRBJ2-5,CASSVEGLVRETQYF
TRBV18,TRBJ1-5,CASSPGRGPNQPQHF
TRBV28,TRBJ2-7,CASSFRGGGGYEQYF
TRBV7-2,TRBJ2-1,CASSLVGSSYEQFF
TRBV5-5,TRBJ2-7,CASSLVLQPGEQYF